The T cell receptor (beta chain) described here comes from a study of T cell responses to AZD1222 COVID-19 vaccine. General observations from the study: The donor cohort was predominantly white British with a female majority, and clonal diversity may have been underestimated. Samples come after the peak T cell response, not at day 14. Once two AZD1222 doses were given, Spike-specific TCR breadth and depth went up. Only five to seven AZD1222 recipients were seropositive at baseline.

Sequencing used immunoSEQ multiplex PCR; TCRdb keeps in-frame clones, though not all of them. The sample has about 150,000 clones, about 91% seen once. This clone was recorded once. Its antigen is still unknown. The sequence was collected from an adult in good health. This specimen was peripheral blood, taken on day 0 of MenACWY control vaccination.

CDR3 sequence: CASSPQGAAGANVLTF. CDR3 DNA sequence: TGCGCCAGCAGCCCCCAGGGGGCTGCCGGGGCCAACGTCCTGACTTTC. This chain links TRBV4-1 with TRBJ2-6, with 8 positions matching TRBD1. The germline V gene encodes CDR1 MGHRA and CDR2 YSYEKL. J lost 4 bases, V lost 4 bases, and 6 bases had no gene match. The CDR3 has 16 amino acids.